These 5 T cell receptor beta chains came from one sample sequenced in a study of graft-versus-host responses after intestinal transplantation. Some clones are missing from TCRdb's copy, which holds only in-frame ones; the method was immunoSEQ multiplex PCR. Among 6,000 to 7,000 clones, roughly 25% were seen once, and the ten largest hold 3.5% to 5.5%. Sequencing used alloreactive CD4+ T cells from a mixed lymphocyte reaction culture, obtained before transplantation. Subset: CFSE-low proliferating T cells sorted from approximately six-day pre-transplant mixed lymphocyte reaction (GvH or HvG direction). These receptors all stem from a human patient who was an organ donor for intestinal transplantation.

This clone has a handful of counts. V is TRBV6-6 and J is TRBJ1-5; maybe TRBD1 (5 bases). The V and J ends lost 4 bases and 6 bases respectively, with 13 bases between them. The CDR3 extends over 14 amino acids. Germline CDR1 is MNHNY and CDR2 is SVGAGI (reference sequence). The CDR3 loop is CASSSLTGTQPQHF. The CDR3 DNA follows: TGTGCCAGCAGTTCCCTAACAGGTACTCAGCCCCAGCATTTT.

This clone turned up a few times. The chain employs TRBV6-1 and TRBJ1-1; tentative D call: TRBD1 (6 bases). CDR3 length: 13 amino acids. Trimming removed 10 bases at V and 2 bases at J, with 14 bases between. The germline CDR1 and CDR2 sequences are MNHNS and SASEGT. CDR3: CAISKGHNTEAFF. The CDR3 nucleotides are TGTGCCATCAGCAAGGGACACAACACTGAAGCTTTCTTT.

This clone was counted only a few times. DNA for the CDR3: TGTGCCAGCAGCTTCGAGATGAACACTGAAGCTTTCTTT. The encoded protein is CASSFEMNTEAFF. The V and J genes are TRBV11-2 and TRBJ1-1, with D unresolved. Trimming took 3 bases from V and 0 from J, leaving 5 bases between them. Looked up from germline, CDR1 is SGHAT and CDR2 is FQNNGV. The CDR3 covers 13 residues.

Comments on this clone: A much larger clone differs by one base, so this may be a read error. This chain connects TRBV28 to TRBJ1-2; TRBD1 is a possible D gene (6 bases). Germline CDR1 reads MDHEN; CDR2 reads SYDVKM. This CDR3 has 12 residues. CDR3 protein: CVSSRQDYGYTF. CDR3 nucleotides: TGTGTCAGCAGTCGACAGGACTATGGCTACACCTTC.

This sequence joins TRBV5-5 and TRBJ2-3; TRBD2 might be the D (6 bases). Trimming took off 0 bases at V and 2 bases at J, with 16 bases between the two ends. In germline, CDR1 is SGHKS, CDR2 YYEKEE (reference sequence). The CDR3 loop spans 17 amino acids. The DNA of the CDR3 is TGTGCCAGCAGCTTGGATATTGCGGGACCCCACACAGATACGCAGTATTTT. Its translation: CASSLDIAGPHTDTQYF.